Below, 30 T cell receptor beta chains from the same sample are listed, as sequenced in a study of shared clonotypes between healthy human individuals. CD45RO-negative, CCR7-positively selected cells formed the naive CD8 fraction, excluding terminally differentiated effector memory CD45RA+ cells. Here immunoSEQ multiplex PCR was the method, and the copy in TCRdb shows in-frame clones only, minus some. The profile shows 660,000 or so clones, approximately 96% of them singletons. What was sequenced was naive CD8+ T cells sorted from blood. The receptors shown here come from a woman in her 30s in good health.

The chain recombines TRBV4-1 with TRBJ2-5; D not certain. Gene TRBJ2-7 matches the end of the DNA better, so the J call may be wrong. Germline V gene sequence: CDR1 MGHRA, CDR2 YSYEKL. The CDR3 contains 15 residues. The CDR3 loop reads CASSQLLFAPYEQYF. CDR3 nucleotide sequence: TGCGCCAGCAGCCAGCTCCTCTTTGCGCCCTACGAGCAGTACTTC.

This clone was seen a single time. The chain recombines TRBV5-6 with TRBJ1-1; TRBD1 might be the D (5 bases). Germline CDR1 is SGHDT and CDR2 is YYEEEE. V was clipped by 6 bases and J by 5 bases, with 20 bases between them. CDR3 length: 15 amino acids. CDR3 nucleotide sequence: TGTGCCAGCAACCCTACAGGAGGGGTGTTGACTGAAGCTTTCTTT. This encodes CASNPTGGVLTEAFF.

J is TRBJ2-7 and V is TRBV21-1. TRBV21-1 is assigned pseudogene status. The length of the CDR3 is 16 residues. The CDR3 nucleotides are TGTGCCAGCAGCAAAGGGGCGGGCCAGGGTGTCAACGAGCAGTACTTC. It is translated as CASSKGAGQGVNEQYF.

The chain uses TRBV7-9 and TRBJ1-2; D gene unclear. Germline V gives CDR1 SEHNR, CDR2 FQNEAQ (reference sequence). This CDR3 has 14 amino acids. The V and J ends lost 4 bases and 0 bases respectively, with 9 bases between them. The CDR3 sequence: CASSYRDANYGYTF. In DNA, the CDR3 is TGTGCCAGCAGCTACCGAGACGCTAACTATGGCTACACCTTC.

A remark on this clone: The same CDR3 also results from other DNA sequences found in this sample. This chain joins TRBV9 and TRBJ2-2, with 8 nucleotides matching TRBD2. V lost 4 bases and J lost 4; bases outside the gene matches: 6. CDR1 and CDR2 (germline): SGDLS, YYNGEE. CDR3 size: 15 residues. The CDR3 DNA reads TGTGCCAGCAGCCCGTCGGGAGGGGGCACCGGGGAGCTGTTTTTT. Its translation: CASSPSGGGTGELFF.

The chain has TRBV2 and TRBJ2-7; TRBD1 matches at 9 bases. The germline V gene encodes CDR1 SNHLY and CDR2 FYNNEI. V was pared by 6 bases and J by 3 bases, with 9 bases of the junction left unmatched. The CDR3 contains 15 residues. The CDR3 nucleotides read TGTGCCAGCAGCTTAGACAGGGGGACACTCTACGAGCAGTACTTC. Translation: CASSLDRGTLYEQYF.

V and J are TRBV27 and TRBJ2-7; D gene uncertain. Trimming took 4 bases from V and 4 from J, leaving 11 bases between them. This CDR3 is 13 amino acids long. Germline V gives CDR1 MNHEY, CDR2 SMNVEV (reference sequence). The CDR3, as DNA: TGTGCCAGCAGTTACGGGCTGGGGTACGAGCAGTACTTC. Translating gives CASSYGLGYEQYF.

The chain is built from TRBV4-2 and TRBJ2-7; D is possibly TRBD2 (6 bases). The CDR3 totals 16 residues. Trimming pared 5 bases from V and 0 bases from J, leaving 17 bases between. The germline gives CDR1 LGHNA, CDR2 YNFKEQ. CDR3 DNA sequence: TGTGCCAGCAGCTTGGATATAGCGGTTTACTCCTACGAGCAGTACTTC. Its protein is CASSLDIAVYSYEQYF.

Comment on this clone: Other DNA variants within this sample encode the same CDR3. This chain joins TRBV28 and TRBJ1-4; 8 positions agree with TRBD1. There are 15 residues in the CDR3. Trimming removed 6 bases from V and 5 bases from J; junction bases left unmatched: 8. Germline CDR1 and CDR2: MDHEN and SYDVKM. This CDR3 is CASSPRGQGNEKLFF. The CDR3 nucleotides read TGTGCCAGCAGCCCAAGAGGACAGGGAAATGAAAAACTGTTTTTT.

The chain has TRBV4-1 and TRBJ2-2; 9 positions match TRBD1. This CDR3 contains 18 residues. Germline V gene lookup returns CDR1 MGHRA and CDR2 YSYEKL. The junction had 12 bases not matched to a gene; V was cut back by 0 bases and J by 7 bases. CDR3 nucleotide sequence: TGCGCCAGCAGCCAAGAAGCAACAGGGGGCGCCCTGGGCGGGGAGCTGTTTTTT. Its protein product is CASSQEATGGALGGELFF.

The V gene is TRBV12-2, the J gene TRBJ2-1; the table's TRBD2 call for D was not verified on the DNA. TRBV12-2 is designated a pseudogene. This CDR3 comprises 16 residues. This CDR3 is CASRLARLAGGNEQFF. CDR3 DNA sequence: TGTGCAAGTCGCTTAGCCAGACTAGCGGGAGGCAATGAGCAGTTCTTC.

Concerning this clone: Other nucleotide sequences in the sample specify the same CDR3. The chain couples TRBV27 to TRBJ2-7; 12 nucleotides line up with TRBD1. Germline assignment: CDR1 MNHEY and CDR2 SMNVEV (reference sequence). J lost 5 bases, V lost 0 bases, and 2 bases had no gene match. The CDR3 is made up of 15 amino acids. CDR3 loop: CASSLSGQGADEQYF. The CDR3 DNA reads TGTGCCAGCAGTTTATCGGGACAGGGGGCGGACGAGCAGTACTTC.

The chain combines TRBV29-1 with TRBJ2-1; D gene ambiguous. Germline V gene lookup returns CDR1 SQVTM and CDR2 ANQGSEA. The CDR3 runs to 10 residues. The V gene lost 4 bases and the J gene lost 5 bases, with 3 bases spanning the gap. CDR3: CSVGNNEQFF. Written as DNA, the CDR3 is TGCAGCGTTGGCAACAATGAGCAGTTCTTC.

Concerning this clone: In the same sample, other DNA sequences code for this CDR3. The V gene is TRBV13, the J gene TRBJ2-7; possibly TRBD2 for D (6 bases). This CDR3 is built from 13 residues. Germline V gene data show CDR1 as PRHDT and CDR2 as FYEKMQ (reference sequence). V lost 0 bases and J 3 bases, leaving 6 bases between the germline ends. CDR3 residues: CASSLGGSYEQYF. CDR3 in DNA: TGTGCCAGCAGCTTAGGCGGGAGCTACGAGCAGTACTTC.

V is TRBV5-1 and J is TRBJ2-3, with 9 bases matching TRBD1. The CDR3 contains 15 residues. V trimming: 3 bases; J trimming: 2 bases; junction bases outside the gene matches: 4. Germline V lookup: CDR1 SGHRS, CDR2 YFSETQ. CDR3 in amino acids: CASSSDRGFTDTQYF. CDR3 nucleotides: TGCGCCAGCAGCTCCGACAGGGGGTTCACAGATACGCAGTATTTT.

Concerning this clone: A single base separates this from a much larger clone, so it may be a read error. This CDR3 is also generated by other DNA sequences in the sample. The chain has TRBV5-4 and TRBJ2-5, with D unclear. Germline loops: CDR1 SGHNT, CDR2 YYREEE (reference sequence). Trimming took off 0 bases at V and 3 bases at J, with 6 bases between the two ends. The CDR3 consists of 13 residues. As DNA, the CDR3 is TGTGCCAGCAGCTTGGAGTCCGAAGAGACCCAGTACTTC. Its translation: CASSLESEETQYF.

The V and J genes are TRBV19 and TRBJ1-3, with D perhaps TRBD1 (6 bases). Trimming shortened V by 4 bases and J by 4 bases, and 14 bases separated the two germline ends. The CDR3 contains 15 residues. CDR1 LNHDA and CDR2 SQIVND come from the germline V gene (reference sequence). CDR3 in amino acids: CASSTRDIPGNTIYF. The DNA for the CDR3 is TGTGCCAGTAGTACCCGGGACATACCAGGAAACACCATATATTTT.

This clone appeared a single time. The chain couples TRBV27 to TRBJ2-1; TRBD2 aligns across 10 bases. This CDR3 contains 16 residues. V dropped 5 bases and J dropped 4; count of bases not matched to a gene: 8. CDR1 and CDR2 from the germline V gene are MNHEY and SMNVEV (reference sequence). The CDR3 sequence is CASSPPGTSAYNEQFF. Here the CDR3 DNA reads TGTGCCAGCAGTCCACCCGGGACTAGCGCTTACAATGAGCAGTTCTTC.

This chain joins TRBV7-9 and TRBJ2-3; D possibly uses TRBD1 or TRBD2 (6 bases each). Germline values: CDR1 SEHNR, CDR2 FQNEAQ (reference sequence). CDR3 size: 15 residues. Trimming took off 1 base at V and 1 base at J, with 9 bases between the two ends. The CDR3 here is CASSLDRGRTDTQYF. The DNA of the CDR3 is TGTGCCAGCAGCTTAGACCGGGGGCGCACAGATACGCAGTATTTT.

This chain joins TRBV6-6 and TRBJ1-1; 9 bases line up with TRBD1. V was clipped by 6 bases and J by 1 base; unmatched bases: 9. Germline V gene data show CDR1 as MNHNY and CDR2 as SVGAGI (reference sequence). The CDR3 has 16 residues. CDR3 residues: CASRLLDRGPNTEAFF. The CDR3 nucleotides read TGTGCCAGCAGACTTTTGGACAGGGGACCGAACACTGAAGCTTTCTTT.

The chain has TRBV29-1 and TRBJ2-1; D remains ambiguous. CDR3 length equals 14 residues. Germline V lookup: CDR1 SQVTM, CDR2 ANQGSEA. V was cut by 5 bases and J by 2 bases, with 13 bases left in between. The CDR3 sequence: CSVIGFYPYNEQFF. The CDR3 nucleotides are TGCAGCGTTATCGGTTTCTATCCCTACAATGAGCAGTTCTTC.

The rearrangement links TRBV7-9 to TRBJ2-7, with 9 positions matching TRBD2. Germline CDR1 and CDR2: SEHNR and FQNEAQ (reference sequence). The ends lost 3 bases at V and 2 bases at J; junction bases unmatched: 5. This CDR3 spans 15 amino acids. CDR3 coding DNA: TGTGCCAGCAGCTTTACCGGGACTAGCCCCTACGAGCAGTACTTC. Translation: CASSFTGTSPYEQYF.

This chain links TRBV2 with TRBJ2-7, with D perhaps TRBD2 (6 bases). CDR1 and CDR2 from the germline V gene are SNHLY and FYNNEI. The CDR3 is made up of 15 amino acids. Trimming removed 0 bases at V and 3 bases at J, with 12 bases between. The CDR3 bases are TGTGCCAGCAGTGAAGCACCCGGGAGCTACTACGAGCAGTACTTC. Translating gives CASSEAPGSYYEQYF.

The chain has TRBV27 and TRBJ2-1; TRBD2 aligns across 7 bases. The V gene end was trimmed by 6 bases and the J gene end by 2 bases; junction bases not matched to a gene: 10. This CDR3 is built from 16 residues. The germline V gene encodes CDR1 MNHEY and CDR2 SMNVEV (reference sequence). The CDR3 region has the DNA TGTGCCAGCAGCGCCCCGGGCGGGAGAGCCTACAATGAGCAGTTCTTC. This translates into CASSAPGGRAYNEQFF.

This clone has a single count. The chain uses TRBV19 and TRBJ1-1; perhaps TRBD1 as D (6 bases). This CDR3 has 15 amino acids. V lost 3 bases to trimming and J lost 1 base, with 12 bases between them. Looked up from germline, CDR1 is LNHDA and CDR2 is SQIVND (reference sequence). CDR3 region: CASSIRTAWNTEAFF. CDR3 DNA sequence: TGTGCCAGTAGTATTAGGACAGCCTGGAACACTGAAGCTTTCTTT.

This sequence joins TRBV20-1 and TRBJ1-2; D gene ambiguous. In germline, CDR1 is DFQATT, CDR2 SNEGSKA (reference sequence). With 3 bases removed from V and 8 bases from J, the gap between germline ends came to 4 bases. This CDR3 is built from 9 residues. The CDR3 bases are TGCAGTGCTAGTACAGGCTACACCTTC. This gives the protein CSASTGYTF.

V usage is TRBV27 and J usage is TRBJ2-1, with D tentatively TRBD1 or TRBD2 (6 bases each). This CDR3 spans 14 amino acids. Germline-derived CDR1 and CDR2 are MNHEY and SMNVEV (reference sequence). V was pared by 8 bases and J by 3 bases, with 14 bases between. The CDR3 DNA is TGTGCCAGCGTAGGCGGGACAAGCTACAATGAGCAGTTCTTC. Amino acid sequence: CASVGGTSYNEQFF.

The rearrangement uses TRBV2 and TRBJ2-1; TRBD1 is a possible D gene (6 bases). This CDR3 is built from 17 residues. The ends were cut back, 8 bases at V and 0 bases at J, with 20 bases in the middle. Germline assignment: CDR1 SNHLY and CDR2 FYNNEI. The CDR3 protein is CASCVGRGRSSYNEQFF. The CDR3 DNA reads as TGTGCCAGCTGTGTGGGCAGGGGCCGATCCTCCTACAATGAGCAGTTCTTC.

This clone appeared once. V and J are TRBV5-4 and TRBJ1-4, with a weak D call TRBD1 (6 bases). Trimming shortened V by 3 bases and J by 7 bases, and 16 bases separated the two germline ends. The CDR3 totals 15 residues. Germline V CDR1 and CDR2: SGHNT, YYREEE (reference sequence). The CDR3 DNA reads TGTGCCAGCAGCTCGAGGGGGGCCCGGGGTGAAAAACTGTTTTTT. Protein sequence: CASSSRGARGEKLFF.

The rearrangement joins TRBV30 to TRBJ1-1, with 8 bases identical to TRBD1. Germline CDR1 and CDR2: GTSNPN and SVGIG (reference sequence). V shed 2 bases, J shed 2 bases, and the junction held 7 bases outside the gene matches. The CDR3 runs 15 residues. In DNA form, the CDR3 reads TGTGCCTGGAGTTGGAAACAGGGGGTTAACACTGAAGCTTTCTTT. Its protein is CAWSWKQGVNTEAFF.